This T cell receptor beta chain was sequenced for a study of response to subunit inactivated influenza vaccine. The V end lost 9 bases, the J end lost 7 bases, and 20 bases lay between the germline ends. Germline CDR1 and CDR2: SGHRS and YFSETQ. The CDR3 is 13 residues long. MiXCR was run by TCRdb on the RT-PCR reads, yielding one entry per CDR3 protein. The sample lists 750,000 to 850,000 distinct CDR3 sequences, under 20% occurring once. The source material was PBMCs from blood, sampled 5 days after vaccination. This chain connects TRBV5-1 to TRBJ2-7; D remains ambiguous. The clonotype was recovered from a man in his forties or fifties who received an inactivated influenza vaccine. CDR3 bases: TGCGCCACCGTGACCAAAAAACCTCGGGAGCAGTACTTC. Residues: CATVTKKPREQYF.